Listed here are 27 T cell receptor beta chains from one sample, sequenced in a study of cytomegalovirus exposure and HLA in healthy donors. The protocol was immunoSEQ multiplex PCR, while the TCRdb copy is restricted to in-frame clones and leaves out a portion. The sample gives 120,000 or so clones, about 90% of which show up once; 1.5% to 2% is in the top ten. Sample: PBMCs. The receptors here all came from a woman aged 18-29 years in good health and CMV-seronegative.

The genes are TRBV6-5 and TRBJ1-1; the match to TRBD1 covers 9 bases. CDR1 and CDR2 from the germline V gene are MNHEY and SVGAGI. V gave up 5 bases and J gave up 3 bases; unmatched junction bases: 4. The CDR3 consists of 14 residues. DNA for the CDR3: TGTGCCAGCAGTACCAGGACAGGGGACACTGAAGCTTTCTTT. Translation: CASSTRTGDTEAFF.

V usage is TRBV2 and J usage is TRBJ2-3; D not certain. The CDR3 consists of 15 residues. CDR1 SNHLY and CDR2 FYNNEI come from the germline V gene. Trimming took off 1 base at V and 8 bases at J, with 16 bases between the two ends. This CDR3 is CASSEGVGQPSTQYF. CDR3 in DNA: TGTGCCAGCAGTGAAGGTGTGGGCCAGCCGTCTACGCAGTATTTT.

The chain employs TRBV6-1 and TRBJ1-4; TRBD1 matches 11 bases. The length of the CDR3 is 16 residues. Germline CDR1 is MNHNS and CDR2 is SASEGT. V was pared by 0 bases and J by 8 bases, with 5 bases of the junction left unmatched. CDR3 nucleotides: TGTGCCAGCAGTGAAGCGCGAGGGACAGGGGGAGAAAAACTGTTTTTT. Amino acids: CASSEARGTGGEKLFF.

V usage is TRBV5-1 and J usage is TRBJ2-3, with 7 bases identical to TRBD2. The CDR3 spans 15 residues. V lost 0 bases to trimming and J lost 0 bases; unmatched junction nucleotides: 1. The germline gives CDR1 SGHRS, CDR2 YFSETQ. CDR3 amino acids: CASSLEAGSTDTQYF. The CDR3 bases are TGCGCCAGCAGCTTGGAAGCGGGGAGCACAGATACGCAGTATTTT.

This chain joins TRBV5-4 and TRBJ1-1, with 9 bases lining up with TRBD1. CDR1 is SGHNT, CDR2 YYREEE, per germline (reference sequence). The CDR3 contains 18 residues. Trimming took 0 bases from V and 1 from J; bases not matched to a gene: 10. CDR3 coding DNA: TGTGCCAGCAGCTTGGGGCGGGACAGGGTAGTGAGGAACACTGAAGCTTTCTTT. It translates to CASSLGRDRVVRNTEAFF.

The chain couples TRBV19 to TRBJ2-5; 7 bases are shared with TRBD2. The CDR3 is made up of 15 amino acids. Germline V gene data show CDR1 as LNHDA and CDR2 as SQIVND (reference sequence). Trimming removed 3 bases from V and 5 bases from J; junction bases left unmatched: 9. The CDR3 DNA is TGTGCCAGTAGTATCCAGGGTCGAGCGGGGGAGACCCAGTACTTC. It specifies CASSIQGRAGETQYF.

The J gene is TRBJ1-2, the V gene TRBV9, with TRBD1 matching 8 bases. With 4 bases clipped from V and 4 bases from J, the junction kept 9 bases outside the gene matches. This CDR3 region has 15 residues. Germline V CDR1 and CDR2: SGDLS, YYNGEE. Written as DNA, the CDR3 is TGTGCCAGCAGCCTAGGACAGGGAGCTTCCTATGGCTACACCTTC. Translating gives CASSLGQGASYGYTF.

The rearrangement joins TRBV5-1 to TRBJ1-1, with D hard to call. Trimming removed 0 bases at V and 1 base at J, with 7 bases between. The CDR3 contains 14 residues. In germline, CDR1 is SGHRS, CDR2 YFSETQ. CDR3 region: CASSLEQTNTEAFF. As DNA, the CDR3 is TGCGCCAGCAGCTTGGAACAGACGAACACTGAAGCTTTCTTT.

This chain links TRBV2 with TRBJ1-5; possible D gene TRBD1, 5 bases. The germline gives CDR1 SNHLY, CDR2 FYNNEI. The V end lost 6 bases, the J end lost 0 bases, and 21 bases lay between the germline ends. The CDR3 consists of 18 residues. The CDR3 bases are TGTGCCAGCAGGGAATCTCGACAGATTACTTATAGCAATCAGCCCCAGCATTTT. It codes for CASRESRQITYSNQPQHF.

The chain carries TRBV4-3 and TRBJ1-5, with TRBD1 identical over 12 bases. This CDR3 contains 16 residues. Germline CDR1 reads LGHNA; CDR2 reads YSLEER. V lost 3 bases and J lost 7; bases outside the gene matches: 7. CDR3 in amino acids: CASSHGTGGAPQPQHF. The CDR3 DNA follows: TGCGCCAGCAGCCATGGGACAGGGGGCGCCCCCCAGCCCCAGCATTTT.

Written as DNA, the CDR3 is TGTGCCAGCAGCCTATGGGGTGGCGGGAGCACAGATACGCAGTATTTT. Protein product: CASSLWGGGSTDTQYF. The chain links TRBV9 to TRBJ2-3, with D possibly matching TRBD2 (5 bases). V was clipped by 4 bases and J by 0 bases, with 15 bases between them. CDR1 is SGDLS and CDR2 is YYNGEE in the germline V gene. The CDR3 length is 16 residues.

V and J are TRBV5-4 and TRBJ2-5; a possible D gene is TRBD1 (6 bases). CDR3 length: 14 amino acids. V lost 3 bases, J lost 1 base, and 10 bases lay in between. Germline CDR1 and CDR2: SGHNT and YYREEE (reference sequence). CDR3 residues: CASSSRTAQETQYF. The CDR3 bases are TGTGCCAGCAGCTCTAGGACAGCCCAAGAGACCCAGTACTTC. The variable domain in full, with the rest retrieved from reference TRBV5-4 and TRBJ2-5, is ETGVTQSPTHLIKTRGQQVTLRCSSQSGHNTVSWYQQALGQGPQFIFQYYREEENGRGNFPPRFSGLQFPNYSSELNVNALELDDSALYLCASSSRTAQETQYFGPGTRLLVL.

This sequence joins TRBV7-9 and TRBJ1-2; 7 bases line up with TRBD1. The CDR3 loop spans 15 amino acids. Germline V CDR1 and CDR2: SEHNR, FQNEAQ (reference sequence). The V gene end was trimmed by 4 bases and the J gene end by 4 bases; junction bases not matched to a gene: 9. CDR3 DNA: TGTGCCAGCAGCTCCCCACGACAGGGAGTCTATGGCTACACCTTC. This gives the protein CASSSPRQGVYGYTF.

V and J are TRBV27 and TRBJ1-3; possible D gene TRBD1, 5 bases. CDR1 and CDR2 from the germline V gene are MNHEY and SMNVEV (reference sequence). With 0 bases removed from V and 2 bases from J, the gap between germline ends came to 14 bases. The CDR3 contains 17 residues. This CDR3 reads CASSLSPVQGAGNTIYF. The DNA of the CDR3 is TGTGCCAGCAGTTTATCGCCAGTCCAGGGCGCTGGAAACACCATATATTTT.

V is TRBV27 and J is TRBJ1-1; 7 nucleotides agree with TRBD1. Trimming cost V 5 bases and J 2 bases; bases outside gene matches: 14. This CDR3 comprises 17 residues. CDR1 is MNHEY and CDR2 is SMNVEV in the germline V gene (reference sequence). The CDR3 region is CASSPSNVRQGNTEAFF. CDR3 in DNA: TGTGCCAGCAGTCCATCAAACGTACGACAGGGCAACACTGAAGCTTTCTTT.

The chain links TRBV7-8 to TRBJ1-3; 7 bases line up with TRBD1. Germline loops: CDR1 SGHVS, CDR2 FQNEAQ. CDR3 length: 16 residues. V was pared by 4 bases and J by 4 bases, with 10 bases of the junction left unmatched. CDR3 nucleotide sequence: TGTGCCAGCAGCTACCGAGACAGGGCTACAGGAAACACCATATATTTT. This codes for CASSYRDRATGNTIYF. The variable domain in full, completed from reference TRBV7-8 and TRBJ1-3, reads GAGVSQSPRYKVAKRGQDVALRCDPISGHVSLFWYQQALGQGPEFLTYFQNEAQLDKSGLPSDRFFAERPEGSVSTLKIQRTQQEDSAVYLCASSYRDRATGNTIYFGEGSWLTVV.

The chain is built from TRBV19 and TRBJ2-3; 13 nucleotides line up with TRBD2. The V gene end was trimmed by 7 bases and the J gene end by 0 bases; junction bases not matched to a gene: 4. The V gene's germline CDR1 is LNHDA and CDR2 SQIVND (reference sequence). CDR3 length: 16 amino acids. Written as DNA, the CDR3 is TGTGCCAGTAAGGGACTAGCGGGGCAGAGCACAGATACGCAGTATTTT. Encoded protein: CASKGLAGQSTDTQYF.

This clone showed up just once. CDR3 in DNA: TGTGCCAGCAGCTCGACAGGGGCGGTTTATGGCTACACCTTC. Translated, it gives CASSSTGAVYGYTF. This rearrangement joins TRBV7-2 to TRBJ1-2; TRBD1 matches 8 bases. The V gene end was trimmed by 4 bases and the J gene end by 5 bases; junction bases not matched to a gene: 6. Germline V gene sequence: CDR1 SGHTA, CDR2 FQGNSA. This CDR3 has 14 amino acids.

This CDR3 reads CAWSVGVAVDQETQYF. CDR3 DNA sequence: TGTGCCTGGAGTGTAGGGGTAGCGGTAGACCAAGAGACCCAGTACTTC. This sequence joins TRBV30 and TRBJ2-5; tentatively, D is TRBD2 (6 bases). Looked up from germline, CDR1 is GTSNPN and CDR2 is SVGIG (reference sequence). CDR3 length: 16 amino acids. V was clipped by 0 bases and J by 0 bases, with 14 bases between them.

The chain combines TRBV10-3 with TRBJ2-7; 10 bases line up with TRBD1. Trimming at V came to 4 bases and at J to 4 bases, leaving 7 bases not matched to a gene. There are 15 residues in the CDR3. Germline-derived CDR1 and CDR2 are ENHRY and SYGVKD. CDR3 nucleotides: TGTGCCATCAGTGTTCGACAGGGGGCTACGTACGAGCAGTACTTC. Its protein product is CAISVRQGATYEQYF.

The V gene is TRBV30, the J gene TRBJ1-3, with a tentative D call TRBD1 (5 bases). The length of the CDR3 is 14 residues. V lost 4 bases, J lost 0 bases, and 10 bases lay in between. In germline, CDR1 is GTSNPN, CDR2 SVGIG (reference sequence). The DNA of the CDR3 is TGTGCCTGGACCACAGGAACCTCTGGAAACACCATATATTTT. This codes for CAWTTGTSGNTIYF.

The V and J genes are TRBV27 and TRBJ2-7; 9 bases align to TRBD1. The CDR3 has 15 amino acids. Germline loops: CDR1 MNHEY, CDR2 SMNVEV (reference sequence). Trimming at V came to 4 bases and at J to 0 bases, leaving 4 bases not matched to a gene. CDR3 residues: CASSSQGALSYEQYF. The DNA of the CDR3 is TGTGCCAGCAGTTCACAGGGGGCGCTCTCCTACGAGCAGTACTTC.

This chain connects TRBV4-1 to TRBJ1-1; possible D gene TRBD1, 5 bases. Germline V gene sequence: CDR1 MGHRA, CDR2 YSYEKL. Trimming stripped 1 base from V and 0 bases from J, with 9 bases between. The CDR3 has 15 amino acids. The CDR3 loop reads CASSQVGGMNTEAFF. The DNA of the CDR3 is TGCGCCAGCAGCCAAGTCGGGGGAATGAACACTGAAGCTTTCTTT.

The chain employs TRBV9 and TRBJ2-1, with TRBD2 identical over 7 bases. Germline CDR1 is SGDLS and CDR2 is YYNGEE. Trimming removed 0 bases from V and 7 bases from J; junction bases left unmatched: 10. This CDR3 has 16 residues. The DNA for the CDR3 is TGTGCCAGCAGCGTAGAATTGCGGGAGACGGAAAATGAGCAGTTCTTC. Amino acid sequence: CASSVELRETENEQFF.

The J gene is TRBJ2-5, the V gene TRBV13; TRBD2 matches at 13 bases. CDR1 and CDR2 (germline): PRHDT, FYEKMQ (reference sequence). This CDR3 has 15 amino acids. The J segment lost 5 bases and the V segment lost 4 bases, leaving 4 bases of the junction unmatched. CDR3: CASSWTSGSRETQYF. The CDR3 nucleotides are TGTGCCAGCAGCTGGACTAGCGGGAGTAGGGAGACCCAGTACTTC.

This sequence joins TRBV2 and TRBJ2-1; 13 bases map to TRBD2. The CDR3 runs to 16 residues. Per germline, CDR1 SNHLY and CDR2 FYNNEI. The trim removed 6 bases at V and 7 bases at J, leaving 9 bases unmatched. As DNA, the CDR3 is TGTGCCAGCAGCTACCGACGACTAGCGGGAGGTAATGAGCAGTTCTTC. It codes for CASSYRRLAGGNEQFF. The whole variable domain, filled in from reference TRBV2 and TRBJ2-1, reads EPEVTQTPSHQVTQMGQEVILRCVPISNHLYFYWYRQILGQKVEFLVSFYNNEISEKSEIFDDQFSVERPDGSNFTLKIRSTKLEDSAMYFCASSYRRLAGGNEQFFGPGTRLTVL.

The rearrangement uses TRBV11-2 and TRBJ1-3, with D unclear. V lost 1 base and J 5 bases, leaving 15 bases between the germline ends. Germline V lookup: CDR1 SGHAT, CDR2 FQNNGV. The length of the CDR3 is 16 residues. CDR3 amino acids: CASSLGRGSLRNTIYF. CDR3 sequence (DNA): TGTGCCAGCAGCTTAGGTCGGGGATCTCTAAGAAACACCATATATTTT.